This is a list of T cell receptor beta chains from one sample in a study of CD8+CD57+ T cells in acquired aplastic anemia. TCRdb used MiXCR to reprocess the reads, holding one entry per CDR3 protein. The data show around 250,000 distinct CDR3 sequences, 45% to 65% seen once. Sequencing used sorted CD4+, CD8+, or CD8+CD57+ T cells (not recorded which) from PBMCs. The receptors derive from a human donor with severe aplastic anemia or a healthy control (not recorded which). CDR3s include the opening cysteine and the closing phenylalanine or tryptophan. The D gene is left open where the match is weak. Clone size is stated in some rows and not others, as once, few, many or a class when expanded.

DNA: TGTGCCAGCAGCCAAGGTGGGATCACTGAAGCTTTCTTT
CDR3: CASSQGGITEAFF
D: .
V: TRBV7-2
size: .
J: TRBJ1-1

DNA: TGTGCCAGCAGCCGCATCCAAAATGATGAGACCCAGTACTTC
CDR3: CASSRIQNDETQYF
D: .
V: TRBV7-2
size: few
J: TRBJ2-5

DNA: TGTGCCAGCGGCCAGGAGGTAATAAACAATGAGCAGTTCTTC
CDR3: CASGQEVINNEQFF
D: .
V: TRBV7-2
size: once
J: TRBJ2-1

DNA: TGCAGTGCTAGCCCCCCAGGGGTCTACTACGAGCAGTACTTC
CDR3: CSASPPGVYYEQYF
D: .
V: TRBV20-1
size: .
J: TRBJ2-7

DNA: TGTGCCAGCACCAGGGGGAGTGGCAACTATGGCTACACCTTC
CDR3: CASTRGSGNYGYTF
D: TRBD1
V: TRBV6-2/TRBV6-3
size: many
J: TRBJ1-2

DNA: TGCGCCAGCAGCTTGTCCCCGGGACGGCTAAGCGACGAGCAGTACTTC
CDR3: CASSLSPGRLSDEQYF
D: .
V: TRBV5-1
size: .
J: TRBJ2-7

DNA: TGTGCCACCAGTGACCCCAGGACTGCCGGCTACGAGCAGTACTTC
CDR3: CATSDPRTAGYEQYF
D: .
V: TRBV24-1
size: .
J: TRBJ2-7

DNA: TGCAGTGCTAGAGATTGGGGCAGGGAGGAGTTCTTC
CDR3: CSARDWGREEFF
D: .
V: TRBV20-1
size: .
J: TRBJ2-1

DNA: TGCAGCGTCCCCACGACAGGCCGGGGACCAGAAGCTTTCTTT
CDR3: CSVPTTGRGPEAFF
D: .
V: TRBV29-1
size: .
J: TRBJ1-1

DNA: TGCAGTGCCCCACTAGCGGGGAGGGAGACCCAGCACTTC
CDR3: CSAPLAGRETQHF
D: TRBD2
V: TRBV20-1
size: .
J: TRBJ2-5

DNA: TGTGCCAGCAGAGGTCTAGCAAACACCGGGGAGCTGTTTTTT
CDR3: CASRGLANTGELFF
D: .
V: TRBV2
size: few
J: TRBJ2-2

DNA: TGTGCCTGGAGTGTAAATAGGGGCGCAAGGTTCACTGAAGCTTTCTTT
CDR3: CAWSVNRGARFTEAFF
D: .
V: TRBV30
size: few
J: TRBJ1-1

DNA: TGCGCCAGCAGCTTGCCCAGGGGTCTGGGCGAGCAGTACTTC
CDR3: CASSLPRGLGEQYF
D: .
V: TRBV5-1
size: many
J: TRBJ2-7

DNA: TGTGCCAGCAGCGTAGAGGGGACAGGGTTTAGTGGCTACACCTTC
CDR3: CASSVEGTGFSGYTF
D: TRBD1
V: TRBV9
size: .
J: TRBJ1-2

DNA: TGTGCCAGCACGAAGGAGGCTAGCGGGAGGGCCGGGGATACGCAGTATTTT
CDR3: CASTKEASGRAGDTQYF
D: TRBD2
V: TRBV19
size: .
J: TRBJ2-3

DNA: TGTGCCAGCAGCACCCGGGACAGGGCCTCTGAAAAACTGTTTTTT
CDR3: CASSTRDRASEKLFF
D: TRBD1
V: TRBV9
size: many
J: TRBJ1-4

DNA: TGTGCCAGCACCCTAGGAGTCGGGGGCCTCTTCCACTTT
CDR3: CASTLGVGGLFHF
D: .
V: TRBV2
size: many
J: TRBJ1-6

DNA: TGCAGTGCTAGAGCTCCGGGACAGGGAAAAGAGACCCAGTACTTC
CDR3: CSARAPGQGKETQYF
D: TRBD1
V: TRBV20-1
size: many
J: TRBJ2-5

DNA: TGTGCCAGCAGCCAGGGACTAGCCGATGAGCAGTTCTTC
CDR3: CASSQGLADEQFF
D: TRBD2
V: TRBV3-1
size: many
J: TRBJ2-1

DNA: TGCAGTGCTCCATGGACGGGGAGGAACACTGAAGCTTTCTTT
CDR3: CSAPWTGRNTEAFF
D: .
V: TRBV20-1
size: .
J: TRBJ1-1

DNA: TGTGCCAGCAGCTTGCTACTCCCGGGACAGCCGTACGAGCAGTACTTC
CDR3: CASSLLLPGQPYEQYF
D: TRBD1
V: TRBV2
size: .
J: TRBJ2-7

DNA: TGTGCCAGCAGCCTCTGGACAGACCAAGAGACCCAGTACTTC
CDR3: CASSLWTDQETQYF
D: .
V: TRBV7-2
size: many
J: TRBJ2-5

DNA: TGTGCCAGCAGTTATAGCGGGGGGGATACGCAGTATTTT
CDR3: CASSYSGGDTQYF
D: TRBD2
V: TRBV7-8
size: many
J: TRBJ2-3

DNA: TGTGCCAGCAGGATACTAGCGGGGGGGCTCTATGAGCAGTTCTTC
CDR3: CASRILAGGLYEQFF
D: TRBD2
V: TRBV6-5
size: .
J: TRBJ2-1

DNA: TGCAGTGCTAGGGAGGCTTCCCACTATGGCTACACCTTC
CDR3: CSAREASHYGYTF
D: .
V: TRBV20-1
size: .
J: TRBJ1-2

DNA: TGTGCCAGCAGCTTTGGGCAGGGAAAAGGAAATGAGCAGTGCTTC
CDR3: CASSFGQGKGNEQCF
D: .
V: TRBV7-3
size: .
J: TRBJ2-1

DNA: TGTGCCAGCGCGAGGGACAGGGGCAATTCACCCCTCCACTTT
CDR3: CASARDRGNSPLHF
D: TRBD1
V: TRBV6-6
size: .
J: TRBJ1-6

DNA: TGTGCCTGGAGTGCCCGGGTCGAAAAACTGTTTTTT
CDR3: CAWSARVEKLFF
D: .
V: TRBV30
size: many
J: TRBJ1-4

DNA: TGCAGTGCCCGACAGCCCACCGGGGAGCTGTTTTTT
CDR3: CSARQPTGELFF
D: .
V: TRBV20-1
size: few
J: TRBJ2-2

DNA: TGTGCCAGCAGTGAACCGAAAGTTCCAGGTGGGGTCACTGAAGCTTTCTTT
CDR3: CASSEPKVPGGVTEAFF
D: .
V: TRBV2
size: .
J: TRBJ1-1

DNA: TGTGCCACCAGCAGTGAAGGGGGACACGAGCAGTACTTC
CDR3: CATSSEGGHEQYF
D: .
V: TRBV15
size: .
J: TRBJ2-7

DNA: TGCAGTGCTAGAGAGTTCGCAGGGGGGAATTTTTCACCCCTCCACTTT
CDR3: CSAREFAGGNFSPLHF
D: TRBD1
V: TRBV20-1
size: .
J: TRBJ1-6

DNA: TGTGCCAGCAGCTTGGGCCTCACAGGAGGCGGCTACACCTTC
CDR3: CASSLGLTGGGYTF
D: .
V: TRBV5-6
size: .
J: TRBJ1-2

DNA: TGTGCCAGCAGCCTACAGGGTGGGCAAGAGACCCAGTACTTC
CDR3: CASSLQGGQETQYF
D: .
V: TRBV7-7
size: few
J: TRBJ2-5

DNA: TGTGCCAGCAGCAGCGTGACCACCGAGCAGTACTTC
CDR3: CASSSVTTEQYF
D: .
V: TRBV7-9
size: .
J: TRBJ2-7

DNA: TGTGCCAGCAGCGTAGTGCAGGGAGGGAGGACTGAAGCTTTCTTT
CDR3: CASSVVQGGRTEAFF
D: .
V: TRBV9
size: .
J: TRBJ1-1

DNA: TGTGCCAGCAGCTTAGAACAGAGGGTGTCCTATGAGCAGTACTTC
CDR3: CASSLEQRVSYEQYF
D: .
V: TRBV7-8
size: .
J: TRBJ2-7

DNA: TGCAGTGCGACCGGGACAGGGGGTCGCGAGCAGTACTTC
CDR3: CSATGTGGREQYF
D: TRBD1
V: TRBV20-1
size: .
J: TRBJ2-7

DNA: TGTGCCAGTAGTGGGGGAGAGGTCAATGAGCAGTTCTTC
CDR3: CASSGGEVNEQFF
D: .
V: TRBV19
size: .
J: TRBJ2-1

DNA: TGCAGTGCTACAGGGCCGCTTAATGAAAAACTGTTTTTT
CDR3: CSATGPLNEKLFF
D: .
V: TRBV20-1
size: many
J: TRBJ1-4

DNA: TGTGCCAGCTCGGTAGCGGGAGTTACGCAGTATTTT
CDR3: CASSVAGVTQYF
D: TRBD2
V: TRBV7-2
size: .
J: TRBJ2-3

DNA: TGTGCCACCAGTGATGCAGCGGGAGGGCACGCAGATACGCAGTATTTT
CDR3: CATSDAAGGHADTQYF
D: TRBD2
V: TRBV24-1
size: .
J: TRBJ2-3

DNA: TGTGCCAGCAGGCCGTGTGGCTACACCTTC
CDR3: CASRPCGYTF
D: .
V: TRBV9
size: .
J: TRBJ1-2

DNA: TGTGCCAGCTGGAGTCCGACAGGGCCCGGGGCCAACGTCCTGACTTTC
CDR3: CASWSPTGPGANVLTF
D: TRBD1
V: TRBV2
size: .
J: TRBJ2-6

DNA: TGTGCCAGCAGTGAAGCGCCTGGCAGGGGCTACACCTTC
CDR3: CASSEAPGRGYTF
D: .
V: TRBV2
size: .
J: TRBJ1-2

DNA: TGTGCCAGCAGTTACGAACCCTTTGGGACAGAGCAAGAGACCCAGTACTTC
CDR3: CASSYEPFGTEQETQYF
D: TRBD1
V: TRBV6-1
size: .
J: TRBJ2-5

DNA: TGTGCCAGCAGTTTCGGAGACAGGGTTACAGATACGCAGTATTTT
CDR3: CASSFGDRVTDTQYF
D: TRBD1
V: TRBV6-9
size: .
J: TRBJ2-3

DNA: TGCAGTGCACCGACTAGCGGGGGGACAGATACGCAGTATTTT
CDR3: CSAPTSGGTDTQYF
D: TRBD2
V: TRBV20-1
size: many
J: TRBJ2-3

DNA: TGTGCCAGCCGACCGGGAACAACTAATGAAAAACTGTTTTTT
CDR3: CASRPGTTNEKLFF
D: .
V: TRBV7-2
size: .
J: TRBJ1-4

DNA: TGTGCCAGCAGTTCGCATGGCACCGGGGCCAACGTCCTGACTTTC
CDR3: CASSSHGTGANVLTF
D: .
V: TRBV6-1
size: few
J: TRBJ2-6

DNA: TGTGCCAGCAGGAGAGGGGGCGCATCTGAAGCTTTCTTT
CDR3: CASRRGGASEAFF
D: TRBD1
V: TRBV6-1
size: .
J: TRBJ1-1

DNA: TGCAGTGCTAGAGACAGGGCGAGCTCCTACGAGCAGTACTTC
CDR3: CSARDRASSYEQYF
D: .
V: TRBV20-1
size: .
J: TRBJ2-7

DNA: TGCGCCAGCAGCTTGAATATCGGACAGGTTAATGAAAAACTGTTTTTT
CDR3: CASSLNIGQVNEKLFF
D: TRBD1
V: TRBV5-1
size: many
J: TRBJ1-4